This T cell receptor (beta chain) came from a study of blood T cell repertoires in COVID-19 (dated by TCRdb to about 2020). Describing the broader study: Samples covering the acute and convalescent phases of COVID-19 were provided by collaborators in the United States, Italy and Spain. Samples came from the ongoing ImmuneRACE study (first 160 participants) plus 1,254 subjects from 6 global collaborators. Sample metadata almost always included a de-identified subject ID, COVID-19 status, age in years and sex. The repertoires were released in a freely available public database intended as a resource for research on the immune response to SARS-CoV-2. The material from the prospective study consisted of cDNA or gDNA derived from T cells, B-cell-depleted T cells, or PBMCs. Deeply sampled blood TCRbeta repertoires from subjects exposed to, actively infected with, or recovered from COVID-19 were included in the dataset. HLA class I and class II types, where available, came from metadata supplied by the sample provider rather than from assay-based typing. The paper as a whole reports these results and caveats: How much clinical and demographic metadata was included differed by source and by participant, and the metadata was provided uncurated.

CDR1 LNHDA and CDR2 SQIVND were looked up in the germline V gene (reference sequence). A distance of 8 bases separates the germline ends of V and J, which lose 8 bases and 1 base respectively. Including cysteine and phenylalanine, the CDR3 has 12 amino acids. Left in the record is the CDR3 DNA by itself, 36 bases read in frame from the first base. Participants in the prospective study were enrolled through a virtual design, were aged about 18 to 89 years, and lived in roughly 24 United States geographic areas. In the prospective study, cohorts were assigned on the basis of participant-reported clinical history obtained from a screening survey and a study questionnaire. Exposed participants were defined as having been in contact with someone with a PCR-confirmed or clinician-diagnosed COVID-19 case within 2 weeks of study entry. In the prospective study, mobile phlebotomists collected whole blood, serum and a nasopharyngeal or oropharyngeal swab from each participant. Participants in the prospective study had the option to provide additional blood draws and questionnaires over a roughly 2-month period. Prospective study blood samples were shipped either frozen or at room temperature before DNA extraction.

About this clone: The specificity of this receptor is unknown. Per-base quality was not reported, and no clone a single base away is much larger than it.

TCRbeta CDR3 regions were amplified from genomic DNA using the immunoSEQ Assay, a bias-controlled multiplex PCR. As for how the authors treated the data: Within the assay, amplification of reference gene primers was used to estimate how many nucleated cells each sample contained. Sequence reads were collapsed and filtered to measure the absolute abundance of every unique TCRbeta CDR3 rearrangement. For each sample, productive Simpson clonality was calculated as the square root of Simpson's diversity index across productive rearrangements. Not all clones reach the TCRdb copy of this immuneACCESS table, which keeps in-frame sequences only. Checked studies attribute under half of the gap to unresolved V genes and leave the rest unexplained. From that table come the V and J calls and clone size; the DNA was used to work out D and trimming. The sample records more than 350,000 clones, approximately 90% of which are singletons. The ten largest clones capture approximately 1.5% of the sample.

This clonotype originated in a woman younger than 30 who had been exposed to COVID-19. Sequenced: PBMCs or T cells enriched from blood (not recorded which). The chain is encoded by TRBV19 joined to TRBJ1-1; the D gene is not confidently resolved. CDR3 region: CASREKNTEAFF. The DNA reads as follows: TGTGCCAGTCGGGAGAAGAACACTGAAGCTTTCTTT.